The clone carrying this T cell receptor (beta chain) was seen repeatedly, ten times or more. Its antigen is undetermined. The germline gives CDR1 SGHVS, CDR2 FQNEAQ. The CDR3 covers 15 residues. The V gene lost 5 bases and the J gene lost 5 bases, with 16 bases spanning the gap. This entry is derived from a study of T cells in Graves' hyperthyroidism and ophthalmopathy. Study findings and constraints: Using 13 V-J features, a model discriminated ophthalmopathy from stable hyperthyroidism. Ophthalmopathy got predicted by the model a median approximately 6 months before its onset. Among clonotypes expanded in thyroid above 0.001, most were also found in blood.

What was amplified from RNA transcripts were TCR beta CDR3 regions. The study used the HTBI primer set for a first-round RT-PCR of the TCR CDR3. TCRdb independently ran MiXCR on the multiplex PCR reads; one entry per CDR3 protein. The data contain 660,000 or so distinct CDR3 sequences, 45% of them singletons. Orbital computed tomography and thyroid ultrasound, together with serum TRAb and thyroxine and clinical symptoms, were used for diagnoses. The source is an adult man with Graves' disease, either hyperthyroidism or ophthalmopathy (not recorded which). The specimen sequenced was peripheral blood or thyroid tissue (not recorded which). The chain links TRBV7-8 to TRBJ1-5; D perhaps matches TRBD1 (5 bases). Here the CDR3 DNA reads TGTGCCAGCAGCCTCACTCCGGACACCCATCAGCCCCAGCATTTT. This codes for CASSLTPDTHQPQHF.